One T cell receptor beta chain is described in this entry. The antigen remains undetermined. The CDR3 length is 15 residues. J was trimmed by 5 bases and V by 0 bases; bases with no gene match: 2. CDR1 and CDR2 (germline): SGHNT, YYREEE (reference sequence). The data stem from a study of cytomegalovirus exposure and HLA in healthy donors. Findings of the study overall: Some public TCRs appeared in many individuals, while most sequences were rare. Solely CMV serostatus was available to characterize immune exposure. Judged likely to be a sequencing artifact was a cluster of highly shared sequence variants. The authors later found HLA-associated TCR beta chains more clonally expanded than equally common others.

Amplification used 60 Vbeta primers and 13 Jbeta primers. Measured with immunoSEQ multiplex PCR; TCRdb has only the in-frame clones, and not every one. The table has around 140,000 clones, around 78% seen once. The chain is built from TRBV5-4 and TRBJ2-3; 11 bases match TRBD2. The sequence was collected from a man between 35 and 55 years old in good health and CMV-seronegative. The sequenced sample was PBMCs. CDR3 bases: TGTGCCAGCAGCTTGGGGGGGACTAGCGGAGATACGCAGTATTTT. This sequence encodes CASSLGGTSGDTQYF. The variable domain in full, with the rest retrieved from reference TRBV5-4 and TRBJ2-3, is ETGVTQSPTHLIKTRGQQVTLRCSSQSGHNTVSWYQQALGQGPQFIFQYYREEENGRGNFPPRFSGLQFPNYSSELNVNALELDDSALYLCASSLGGTSGDTQYFGPGTRLTVL.